This entry lists 31 T cell receptor beta chains sequenced from one sample in a study of control samples from healthy donors and cancer patients. Sequenced by immunoSEQ multiplex PCR; TCRdb stores in-frame clones only, minus some. The table shows tens of thousands of clones, with roughly 90% occurring only once. Sequencing input: PBMCs. The receptors here all came from a woman in her 50s with colorectal cancer.

The rearrangement uses TRBV6-5 and TRBJ2-1; TRBD2 aligns across 7 bases. Per the germline V gene, CDR1 is MNHEY and CDR2 is SVGAGI. The CDR3 runs to 16 residues. J was trimmed by 9 bases and V by 2 bases; bases with no gene match: 13. CDR3 sequence: CASSYTGERGGVEQFF. CDR3 bases: TGTGCCAGCAGTTACACGGGGGAGCGGGGAGGGGTTGAGCAGTTCTTC.

This sequence joins TRBV12-2 and TRBJ1-1. TRBV12-2 is classified as a pseudogene. The CDR3 runs to 12 residues. DNA of the CDR3: TGTGCAAGTCGCTCCCCGAACACTGAAGCTTTCTTT. As protein: CASRSPNTEAFF.

The chain combines TRBV30 with TRBJ1-3, with D uncertain. Trimming stripped 1 base from V and 1 base from J, with 17 bases between. This CDR3 is 17 amino acids long. Germline V gene data show CDR1 as GTSNPN and CDR2 as SVGIG (reference sequence). The CDR3 spells CAWSGPPFILSGNTIYF. The CDR3 DNA follows: TGTGCCTGGAGTGGTCCCCCTTTTATACTATCTGGAAACACCATATATTTT.

The chain has TRBV5-1 and TRBJ2-3; 7 nucleotides agree with TRBD2. With V trimmed by 4 bases and J by 4 bases, 12 bases remained unmatched. The CDR3 has 16 amino acids. The germline V gene has CDR1 SGHRS and CDR2 YFSETQ. The CDR3 DNA reads as TGCGCCAGCAGCACCCGTAGCTGGGGGGGGGCAGATACGCAGTATTTT. Amino acid sequence: CASSTRSWGGADTQYF.

J is TRBJ2-3 and V is TRBV3-1 (or the pseudogene TRBV3-2), with TRBD2 identical over 10 bases. The CDR3 contains 16 residues. V lost 3 bases to trimming and J lost 5 bases; unmatched junction nucleotides: 8. Germline V CDR1 and CDR2: LGHDT, YNNKEL (reference sequence). CDR3 DNA: TGTGCCAGCAGCCAGAGTAGCGGGGGGTCTGTAGATACGCAGTATTTT. Translation: CASSQSSGGSVDTQYF.

This chain links TRBV5-1 with TRBJ1-2; TRBD1 matches 8 bases. The CDR3 covers 17 residues. The J segment lost 2 bases and the V segment lost 4 bases, leaving 13 bases of the junction unmatched. The germline CDR1 and CDR2 sequences are SGHRS and YFSETQ. The CDR3 is CASSPHDRGASNYGYTF. CDR3 in DNA: TGCGCCAGCAGCCCCCATGACAGGGGAGCTTCCAACTATGGCTACACCTTC.

The chain uses TRBV7-8 and TRBJ2-2, with 7 bases that match TRBD2. The ends lost 2 bases at V and 0 bases at J; junction bases unmatched: 3. Germline V gives CDR1 SGHVS, CDR2 FQNEAQ. This CDR3 comprises 16 residues. The CDR3 loop reads CASSLNGGANTGELFF. DNA for the CDR3: TGTGCCAGCAGCTTAAATGGGGGGGCGAACACCGGGGAGCTGTTTTTT.

The chain recombines TRBV10-3 with TRBJ2-7, with D hard to call. CDR1 and CDR2 from the germline V gene are ENHRY and SYGVKD. Trimming left V 2 bases short and J 2 bases short, with 7 bases between. The CDR3 consists of 13 residues. The CDR3 reads CAISENTAYEQYV. CDR3 DNA: TGTGCCATCAGTGAGAATACAGCCTACGAGCAGTACGTC.

This sequence joins TRBV3-1 (or the pseudogene TRBV3-2) and TRBJ2-4; D gene ambiguous. Germline CDR1 and CDR2: LGHDT and YNNKEL (reference sequence). This CDR3 is 16 amino acids long. Trimming cost V 2 bases and J 0 bases, with 11 bases left between them. CDR3 coding DNA: TGTGCCAGCAGCCAATCGTGGGGAATAGCCAAAAACATTCAGTACTTC. Its protein product is CASSQSWGIAKNIQYF.

This rearrangement joins TRBV10-1 to TRBJ2-2, with 8 bases lining up with TRBD2. From germline, CDR1 is WNHNN and CDR2 SYGVQD (reference sequence). The trim removed 5 bases at V and 0 bases at J, leaving 2 bases unmatched. The CDR3 length is 15 residues. The CDR3 region is CASSKAGANTGELFF. As DNA, the CDR3 is TGCGCCAGCAGTAAAGCGGGGGCGAACACCGGGGAGCTGTTTTTT.

The chain combines TRBV27 with TRBJ2-5; 8 positions agree with TRBD2. Germline values: CDR1 MNHEY, CDR2 SMNVEV (reference sequence). This CDR3 has 12 amino acids. V lost 9 bases to trimming and J lost 5 bases; unmatched junction nucleotides: 5. CDR3 sequence reads: CARGTRLETQYF. In nucleotides, the CDR3 is TGTGCCAGAGGGACTAGACTGGAGACCCAGTACTTC.

The CDR3 reads CANSVGPRMNTEAFF. In nucleotides, the CDR3 is TGTGCCAATTCCGTTGGGCCACGAATGAACACTGAAGCTTTCTTT. This chain uses TRBV2 with TRBJ1-1; D remains unclear. The CDR3 has 15 residues. With 10 bases removed from V and 0 bases from J, the gap between germline ends came to 18 bases. Germline values: CDR1 SNHLY, CDR2 FYNNEI.

This chain joins TRBV2 and TRBJ1-1, with D possibly being TRBD1 (6 bases). With 4 bases removed from V and 1 base from J, the gap between germline ends came to 10 bases. The CDR3 totals 14 residues. The V gene's germline CDR1 is SNHLY and CDR2 FYNNEI. The CDR3 reads CASSVGHTNTEAFF. CDR3 in DNA: TGTGCCAGCAGTGTGGGACACACGAACACTGAAGCTTTCTTT.

V gene TRBV3-1 (or the pseudogene TRBV3-2) combines with J gene TRBJ1-6, with D perhaps TRBD1 (6 bases). The CDR3 has 17 amino acids. In germline, CDR1 is LGHDT, CDR2 YNNKEL (reference sequence). V shed 1 base and J shed 7 bases, with 17 bases lying between them. In DNA form, the CDR3 reads TGTGCCAGCAGCCAAGGCGCAACAGGGATGGGGAATTCACCCCTCCACTTT. This sequence encodes CASSQGATGMGNSPLHF.

The chain has TRBV3-1 (or the pseudogene TRBV3-2) and TRBJ1-5; D ambiguous. The V gene lost 4 bases and the J gene lost 0 bases, with 7 bases spanning the gap. The CDR3 runs 14 residues. CDR1 and CDR2 (germline): LGHDT, YNNKEL (reference sequence). CDR3 region: CASSLGYSNQPQHF. In nucleotides, the CDR3 is TGTGCCAGCAGCCTAGGGTATAGCAATCAGCCCCAGCATTTT.

The CDR3, as DNA: TGCGCCAGCTCAGCTACCGAGGGAGAAACTTCACCCCTCCACTTT. Protein sequence: CASSATEGETSPLHF. This chain joins TRBV5-1 and TRBJ1-6; D not certain. The CDR3 has 15 amino acids. CDR1 is SGHRS, CDR2 YFSETQ, per germline. V shed 7 bases and J shed 9 bases, with 20 bases lying between them.

The chain recombines TRBV3-1 (or the pseudogene TRBV3-2) with TRBJ1-1, with D perhaps TRBD1 (5 bases). CDR3 length: 14 amino acids. The germline V gene encodes CDR1 LGHDT and CDR2 YNNKEL (reference sequence). The V end was cut by 1 base, the J end by 4 bases, with 10 bases between. The chain's CDR3 is CASSQGGGVTEAFF. The CDR3 DNA is TGTGCCAGCAGCCAAGGTGGGGGGGTCACTGAAGCTTTCTTT.

V and J are TRBV5-1 and TRBJ1-5; D call uncertain. This CDR3 comprises 14 residues. V gave up 0 bases and J gave up 9 bases, with 13 bases separating them. CDR1 and CDR2 (germline): SGHRS, YFSETQ. CDR3 region: CASSLGEAGRPQHF. The CDR3 coding sequence is TGCGCCAGCAGCTTGGGGGAGGCGGGGAGGCCCCAGCATTTT.

The chain couples TRBV6-4 to TRBJ1-1; TRBD1 might be the D (6 bases). The CDR3 has 13 residues. Trimming left V 8 bases short and J 0 bases short, with 10 bases between. Germline CDR1 MRHNA, CDR2 SNTAGT. CDR3 loop: CASRTAVNTEAFF. The DNA of the CDR3 is TGTGCCAGCCGGACAGCGGTGAACACTGAAGCTTTCTTT.

The V call is TRBV30, the J call TRBJ1-2; maybe TRBD1 (5 bases). V was cut by 2 bases and J by 6 bases, with 19 bases left in between. Germline V lookup: CDR1 GTSNPN, CDR2 SVGIG (reference sequence). This CDR3 comprises 15 residues. The CDR3 nucleotides read TGTGCCTGGAGTTCCTCAGGGAAAAATCTGCATGGCTACACCTTC. Translating gives CAWSSSGKNLHGYTF.

The gene calls are TRBV5-1 and TRBJ2-1; D call uncertain. CDR3 size: 14 residues. Trimming left V 0 bases short and J 9 bases short, with 13 bases between. CDR1 and CDR2 (germline): SGHRS, YFSETQ. The DNA of the CDR3 is TGCGCCAGCAGCTTGGGAGAGGTTATGAGTGAGCAGTTCTTC. It specifies CASSLGEVMSEQFF.

The V gene is TRBV4-3, the J gene TRBJ1-2; the D is unclear. V shed 0 bases and J shed 8 bases, with 16 bases lying between them. This CDR3 region has 15 residues. Germline V gene sequence: CDR1 LGHNA, CDR2 YSLEER. In nucleotides, the CDR3 is TGCGCCAGCAGCCAAGATGATAGAGGGTCGGGCGGCTACACCTTC. This codes for CASSQDDRGSGGYTF.

V and J are TRBV5-6 and TRBJ1-5; possibly TRBD1 for D (5 bases). V was clipped by 0 bases and J by 9 bases, with 16 bases between them. The germline V gene has CDR1 SGHDT and CDR2 YYEEEE. This CDR3 spans 15 amino acids. The CDR3 is CASSLAGLGGAPQHF. CDR3 nucleotides: TGTGCCAGCAGCTTGGCGGGTCTCGGGGGAGCGCCCCAGCATTTT.

The gene calls are TRBV7-3 and TRBJ2-3, with 10 positions matching TRBD2. The CDR3 covers 16 residues. V lost 0 bases to trimming and J lost 4 bases; unmatched junction nucleotides: 4. CDR1 is SGHTA, CDR2 FQGTGA, per germline. The CDR3 sequence: CASSLTAAGGSDTQYF. The DNA for the CDR3 is TGTGCCAGCAGCTTAACCGCAGCGGGGGGGTCAGATACGCAGTATTTT.

The J gene is TRBJ2-2, the V gene TRBV7-3; 7 bases are a match to TRBD1. The V and J ends lost 5 bases and 4 bases, in that order; junction bases with no gene match: 4. There are 14 residues in the CDR3. Per the germline V gene, CDR1 is SGHTA and CDR2 is FQGTGA. CDR3 amino acids: CASSTSGGTGELFF. The CDR3 DNA reads as TGTGCCAGCAGCACATCAGGGGGCACCGGGGAGCTGTTTTTT.

CDR3: CAISQESGANVLTF. The CDR3 DNA sequence: TGTGCCATCAGTCAGGAGTCTGGGGCCAACGTCCTGACTTTC. The genes are TRBV10-3 and TRBJ2-6; no firm D call. The CDR3 has 14 amino acids. V lost 5 bases and J lost 1, with 6 bases in between. The germline V gene has CDR1 ENHRY and CDR2 SYGVKD.

The rearrangement uses TRBV28 and TRBJ1-3; unclear D gene. Per the germline V gene, CDR1 is MDHEN and CDR2 is SYDVKM. CDR3 length: 16 residues. Deletions cut 5 bases from V and 0 bases from J, with 14 bases between. CDR3 nucleotides: TGTGCCAGCAGTCGACCCCTAAGTACCTCTGGAAACACCATATATTTT. Its protein is CASSRPLSTSGNTIYF. The full variable domain, completed using reference TRBV28 and TRBJ1-3, is DVKVTQSSRYLVKRTGEKVFLECVQDMDHENMFWYRQDPGLGLRLIYFSYDVKMKEKGDIPEGYSVSREKKERFSLILESASTNQTSMYLCASSRPLSTSGNTIYFGEGSWLTVV.

The genes are TRBV5-1 and TRBJ1-1; maybe TRBD1 (6 bases). The germline V and J ends were trimmed by 4 bases and 4 bases, with 17 bases remaining between them. The CDR3 spans 15 residues. Germline values: CDR1 SGHRS, CDR2 YFSETQ. CDR3 nucleotides: TGCGCCAGCAGCCCAACAGGGCAGGTGGGCACTGAAGCTTTCTTT. Translated: CASSPTGQVGTEAFF.

The chain has TRBV28 and TRBJ1-1; no definite D call. Germline V gene lookup returns CDR1 MDHEN and CDR2 SYDVKM. The CDR3 totals 14 residues. Trimming pared 2 bases from V and 5 bases from J, leaving 12 bases between. The CDR3 here is CASSLITAGTEAFF. The CDR3 DNA is TGTGCCAGCAGTTTAATTACGGCGGGGACTGAAGCTTTCTTT.

The chain joins TRBV9 to TRBJ2-1, with a weak D call TRBD2 (7 bases). CDR1 SGDLS and CDR2 YYNGEE come from the germline V gene. There are 16 residues in the CDR3. V lost 3 bases and J 4 bases, leaving 17 bases between the germline ends. CDR3 loop: CASSATVGGTYNEQFF. CDR3 in DNA: TGTGCCAGCAGCGCTACAGTCGGGGGGACATACAATGAGCAGTTCTTC. Complete variable domain (other parts from reference TRBV9 and TRBJ2-1): DSGVTQTPKHLITATGQRVTLRCSPRSGDLSVYWYQQSLDQGLQFLIQYYNGEERAKGNILERFSAQQFPDLHSELNLSSLELGDSALYFCASSATVGGTYNEQFFGPGTRLTVL.

The chain joins TRBV18 to TRBJ2-3; no reliable D call. The CDR3 sequence is 16 residues long. The germline V gene encodes CDR1 KGHSH and CDR2 LQKENI. Trimming stripped 0 bases from V and 1 base from J, with 11 bases between. The chain's CDR3 is CASSPPWNQGTDTQYF. In DNA, the CDR3 is TGTGCCAGCTCACCACCCTGGAATCAGGGCACAGATACGCAGTATTTT.